The 23 T cell receptor beta chains given below trace back to one sample, sequenced in a study of blood T cell repertoires in COVID-19. Only in-frame clones appear in the TCRdb table, and some are missing; sequencing was by immunoSEQ multiplex PCR. The data hold over 65,000 clones, with about nine tenths observed a single time. Sequences were obtained from peripheral blood. The receptors originated from a man aged 25-45 years with acute or convalescent COVID-19.

The chain combines TRBV28 with TRBJ2-7; 9 bases line up with TRBD1. The V segment lost 7 bases and the J segment 4 bases; nucleotides outside the gene matches: 5. CDR3 length equals 13 residues. Germline-derived CDR1 and CDR2 are MDHEN and SYDVKM. This chain's CDR3 is CASTPGQGYEQYF. The CDR3 DNA reads TGTGCCAGCACCCCGGGACAGGGATACGAGCAGTACTTC.

The CDR3 spells CASSLMAGTSGRWIYEQYF. CDR3 coding DNA: TGTGCCAGCAGCTTAATGGCCGGGACTAGCGGGAGGTGGATCTACGAGCAGTACTTC. The chain links TRBV7-3 to TRBJ2-7; 15 bases fit TRBD2. The J segment lost 3 bases and the V segment lost 1 base, leaving 10 bases of the junction unmatched. CDR1 and CDR2 from the germline V gene are SGHTA and FQGTGA. This CDR3 region has 19 residues.

The rearrangement uses TRBV10-3 and TRBJ2-1; D is possibly TRBD2 (5 bases). The CDR3 spans 15 residues. Looked up from germline, CDR1 is ENHRY and CDR2 is SYGVKD. V was cut by 2 bases and J by 2 bases, with 10 bases left in between. The CDR3 DNA sequence: TGTGCCATCAGTGAGCAGGCCGGGGCCTACAATGAGCAGTTCTTC. Translation gives CAISEQAGAYNEQFF.

This clone has a single count. V and J are TRBV4-1 and TRBJ1-5; TRBD1 is a possible D gene (6 bases). This CDR3 is 13 amino acids long. V lost 4 bases to trimming and J lost 4 bases, with 8 bases between them. Germline CDR1 is MGHRA and CDR2 is YSYEKL. The CDR3: CASSPQGNQPQHF. CDR3 nucleotides: TGCGCCAGCAGCCCACAGGGTAATCAGCCCCAGCATTTT.

The J gene is TRBJ2-3, the V gene TRBV29-1; D may be TRBD1 (7 bases). This CDR3 is built from 12 residues. V dropped 8 bases and J dropped 8 bases, with 17 bases sitting between them. The V gene's germline CDR1 is SQVTM and CDR2 ANQGSEA. The CDR3 DNA follows: TGCAGCATCCCCATCAGGGGGGCTACGCAGTATTTT. Its protein is CSIPIRGATQYF.

Points on this clone: The junction departs from germline at one end; a sequencing error may be responsible. The chain is built from TRBV5-1 and TRBJ2-6; tentatively, D is TRBD1 (5 bases). The germline V gene encodes CDR1 SGHRS and CDR2 YFSETQ. The CDR3 sequence is 15 residues long. This chain's CDR3 is CASSLAAAGANVLTF. DNA of the CDR3: TGCGCCAGCAGCTTGGCGGCGGCTGGGGCCAACGTCCTGACTTTT.

This clone was found a few times. The rearrangement uses TRBV11-2 and TRBJ1-1; perhaps TRBD1 as D (6 bases). Germline assignment: CDR1 SGHAT and CDR2 FQNNGV. V lost 2 bases and J 8 bases, leaving 12 bases between the germline ends. There are 13 residues in the CDR3. As DNA, the CDR3 is TGTGCCAGCAGCTTATCTGGGGGCTGGGAAGCTTTCTTT. Amino acid sequence: CASSLSGGWEAFF.

The V call is TRBV5-1, the J call TRBJ2-6; 10 bases agree with TRBD1. From germline, CDR1 is SGHRS and CDR2 YFSETQ. This CDR3 has 18 residues. V lost 0 bases and J lost 2; bases outside the gene matches: 5. CDR3 sequence: CASSLGGQGLPGANVLTF. In DNA, the CDR3 is TGCGCCAGCAGCTTGGGGGGACAGGGGCTCCCTGGGGCCAACGTCCTGACTTTC.

This clone was detected only a few times. The chain recombines TRBV5-1 with TRBJ2-1; D may be TRBD2 (6 bases). V was shortened by 7 bases and J by 6 bases, with 14 bases between the two germline ends. Germline CDR1 is SGHRS and CDR2 is YFSETQ. This CDR3 has 13 amino acids. The CDR3 DNA reads TGCGCCAGCGGCGTTTCAGCGGGCAATGAGCAGTTCTTC. Translated: CASGVSAGNEQFF.

The chain couples TRBV3-1 (or the pseudogene TRBV3-2) to TRBJ2-1; D gene unclear. The CDR3 contains 11 residues. V was trimmed by 3 bases and J by 8 bases, leaving 5 bases between them. From germline, CDR1 is LGHDT and CDR2 YNNKEL (reference sequence). The CDR3 loop reads CASSQAYEQFF. CDR3 nucleotide sequence: TGTGCCAGCAGCCAGGCATATGAGCAGTTCTTC.

The chain is built from TRBV2 and TRBJ1-3; D not resolved. This CDR3 contains 14 residues. The V end was cut by 3 bases, the J end by 2 bases, with 8 bases between. Germline V gene sequence: CDR1 SNHLY, CDR2 FYNNEI. In DNA, the CDR3 is TGTGCCAGCAGTGATCGCGGGGCTGGAAACACCATATATTTT. It is translated as CASSDRGAGNTIYF.

This chain uses TRBV7-3 with TRBJ2-4; the D gene is possibly TRBD1 (6 bases). CDR1 and CDR2 from the germline V gene are SGHTA and FQGTGA. Trimming cost V 3 bases and J 4 bases, with 34 bases left between them. The CDR3 loop spans 22 amino acids. The CDR3, as DNA: TGTGCCAGCAGCTTTGGTACTACCAAACTGGACAGCGCCTTTGTGGGGAAAAACATTCAGTACTTC. It codes for CASSFGTTKLDSAFVGKNIQYF.

This chain links TRBV7-2 with TRBJ2-1, with a possible D match to TRBD2 (7 bases). Deletions cut 7 bases from V and 14 bases from J, with 18 bases between. The germline V gene has CDR1 SGHTA and CDR2 FQGNSA. CDR3 length: 12 residues. Here the CDR3 reads CASTLSGGAKFF. For the CDR3, the DNA is TGTGCCAGCACCCTCTCGGGGGGCGCAAAGTTCTTC.

The chain couples TRBV24-1 to TRBJ2-3; D might be TRBD2 (6 bases). With 10 bases removed from V and 5 bases from J, the gap between germline ends came to 21 bases. Germline V gene sequence: CDR1 KGHDR, CDR2 SFDVKD. This CDR3 contains 15 residues. CDR3 sequence reads: CATQDPGARLDTQYF. The CDR3 region has the DNA TGTGCCACACAGGACCCGGGAGCCCGGCTAGATACGCAGTATTTT.

This clone is a singleton in its sample. The V gene is TRBV19, the J gene TRBJ1-6, with 7 bases that match TRBD1. Germline V gives CDR1 LNHDA, CDR2 SQIVND (reference sequence). This CDR3 region has 13 residues. The trim removed 7 bases at V and 10 bases at J, leaving 7 bases unmatched. In DNA, the CDR3 is TGTGCCAGTAATGACAGGGATGAATCACCCCTCCACTTT. Translating it yields CASNDRDESPLHF.

The CDR3 nucleotides read TGTGCCAGCGGAGGGGGGGACCCTCCCTTAGCTGAGCAGTTCTTC. It translates to CASGGGDPPLAEQFF. The chain uses TRBV9 and TRBJ2-1, with D perhaps TRBD2 (7 bases). Germline loops: CDR1 SGDLS, CDR2 YYNGEE. The CDR3 totals 15 residues. V was clipped by 7 bases and J by 9 bases, with 23 bases between them.

The rearrangement links TRBV6-6 to TRBJ2-2; D possibly corresponds to TRBD2 (5 bases). Germline CDR1 is MNHNY and CDR2 is SVGAGI (reference sequence). This CDR3 comprises 18 residues. Between the trimmed V and J ends, which lost 8 bases and 6 bases, there was a span of 28 bases. The CDR3: CASGPAGLRFRGPGELFF. CDR3 nucleotides: TGTGCCAGCGGTCCAGCTGGGCTCAGGTTCCGGGGTCCCGGGGAGCTGTTTTTT.

The chain uses TRBV30 and TRBJ1-1; the D is unclear. The CDR3 covers 13 residues. The germline gives CDR1 GTSNPN, CDR2 SVGIG (reference sequence). V lost 0 bases and J 2 bases, leaving 7 bases between the germline ends. CDR3 residues: CAWSVTANTEAFF. The DNA of the CDR3 is TGTGCCTGGAGTGTTACTGCTAACACTGAAGCTTTCTTT.

The genes are TRBV20-1 and TRBJ2-7; 7 bases fit TRBD1. CDR1 is DFQATT and CDR2 is SNEGSKA in the germline V gene (reference sequence). CDR3 length equals 15 residues. With V trimmed by 3 bases and J by 2 bases, 10 bases remained unmatched. DNA of the CDR3: TGCAGTGCTAGTTCAACGGGACAGTCAACCTACGAGCAGTACTTC. Its translation: CSASSTGQSTYEQYF.

This sequence joins TRBV7-2 and TRBJ2-7, with a tentative D call TRBD2 (5 bases). Germline V gene sequence: CDR1 SGHTA, CDR2 FQGNSA. The CDR3 length is 15 residues. Deletions cut 1 base from V and 3 bases from J, with 13 bases between. The chain's CDR3 is CASSLGFSEYYEQYF. The CDR3 bases are TGTGCCAGCAGCTTAGGGTTTAGCGAATACTACGAGCAGTACTTC.

V gene TRBV5-1 combines with J gene TRBJ2-7; D is possibly TRBD1 (6 bases). CDR1 is SGHRS and CDR2 is YFSETQ in the germline V gene. With 1 base removed from V and 3 bases from J, the gap between germline ends came to 14 bases. The CDR3 is 15 amino acids. The CDR3 protein is CASSLQGLGIYEQYF. CDR3 DNA sequence: TGCGCCAGCAGCTTGCAGGGGCTAGGAATCTACGAGCAGTACTTC.

The V gene is TRBV4-1, the J gene TRBJ1-4; TRBD1 matches 9 bases. The CDR3 runs 15 residues. V shed 3 bases and J 11 bases; nucleotides not matched to a gene: 10. Germline loops: CDR1 MGHRA, CDR2 YSYEKL. CDR3 sequence: CASSQPPGQGRKLFF. The CDR3 bases are TGCGCCAGCAGCCAGCCCCCGGGACAGGGCAGGAAACTGTTTTTT.

J is TRBJ1-1 and V is TRBV27; tentative D call: TRBD1 (6 bases). The ends were cut back, 0 bases at V and 0 bases at J, with 8 bases in the middle. The CDR3 has 15 residues. The germline CDR1 and CDR2 sequences are MNHEY and SMNVEV (reference sequence). The CDR3 DNA reads TGTGCCAGCAGTTTATCGGGGGCCATGAACACTGAAGCTTTCTTT. Its translation is CASSLSGAMNTEAFF.